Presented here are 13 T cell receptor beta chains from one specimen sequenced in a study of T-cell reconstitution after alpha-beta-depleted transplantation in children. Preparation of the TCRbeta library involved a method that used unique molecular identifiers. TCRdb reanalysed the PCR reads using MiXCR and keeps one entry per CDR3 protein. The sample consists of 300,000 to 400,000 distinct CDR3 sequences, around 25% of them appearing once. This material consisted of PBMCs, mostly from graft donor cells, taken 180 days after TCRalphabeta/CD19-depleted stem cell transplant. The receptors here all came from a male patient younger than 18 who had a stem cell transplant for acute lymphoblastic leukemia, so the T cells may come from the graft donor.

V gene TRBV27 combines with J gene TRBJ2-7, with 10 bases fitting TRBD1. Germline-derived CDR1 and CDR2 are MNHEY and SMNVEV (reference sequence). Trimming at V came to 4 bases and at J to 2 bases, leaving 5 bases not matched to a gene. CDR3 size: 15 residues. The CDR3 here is CASSYGDRGPYEQYF. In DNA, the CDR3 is TGTGCCAGCAGTTACGGGGACAGGGGCCCCTACGAGCAGTACTTC.

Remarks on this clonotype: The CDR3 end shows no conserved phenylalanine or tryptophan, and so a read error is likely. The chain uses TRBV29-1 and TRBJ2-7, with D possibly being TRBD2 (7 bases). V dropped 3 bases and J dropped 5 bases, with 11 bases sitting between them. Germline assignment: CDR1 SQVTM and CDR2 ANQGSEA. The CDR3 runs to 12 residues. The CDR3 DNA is TGCAGCGTTGACAGGGGAGGGGACGAGCAGTACTCC. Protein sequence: CSVDRGGDEQYS.

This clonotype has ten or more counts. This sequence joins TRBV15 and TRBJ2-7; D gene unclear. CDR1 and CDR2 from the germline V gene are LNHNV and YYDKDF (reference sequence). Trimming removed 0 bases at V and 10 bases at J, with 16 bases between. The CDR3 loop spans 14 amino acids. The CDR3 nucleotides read TGTGCCACCAGCAGAGATCGAGAAGGGTGGTCCCAGTACTTC. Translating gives CATSRDREGWSQYF. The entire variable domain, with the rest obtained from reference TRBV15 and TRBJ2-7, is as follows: DAMVIQNPRYQVTQFGKPVTLSCSQTLNHNVMYWYQQKSSQAPKLLFHYYDKDFNNEADTPDNFQSRRPNTSFCFLDIRSPGLGDTAMYLCATSRDREGWSQYFGPGTRLTVT.

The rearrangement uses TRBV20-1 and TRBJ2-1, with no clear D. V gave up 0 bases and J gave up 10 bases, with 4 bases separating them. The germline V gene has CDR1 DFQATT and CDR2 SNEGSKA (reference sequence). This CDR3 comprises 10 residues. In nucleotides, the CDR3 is TGCAGTGCTAGAGATCCAGAGCAGTTCTTC. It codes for CSARDPEQFF.

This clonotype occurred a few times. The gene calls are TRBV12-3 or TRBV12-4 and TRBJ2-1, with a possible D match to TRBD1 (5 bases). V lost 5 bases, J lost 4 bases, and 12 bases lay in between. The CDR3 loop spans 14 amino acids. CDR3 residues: CASSPAGPYNEQFF. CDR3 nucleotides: TGTGCCAGCAGTCCCGCAGGGCCGTACAATGAGCAGTTCTTC.

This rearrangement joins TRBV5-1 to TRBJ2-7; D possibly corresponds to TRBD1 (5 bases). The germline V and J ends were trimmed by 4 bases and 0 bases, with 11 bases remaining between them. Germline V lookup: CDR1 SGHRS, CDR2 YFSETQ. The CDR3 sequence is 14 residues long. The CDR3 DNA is TGCGCCAGCAGCCGACAGATGCTCTCCTACGAGCAGTACTTC. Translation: CASSRQMLSYEQYF.

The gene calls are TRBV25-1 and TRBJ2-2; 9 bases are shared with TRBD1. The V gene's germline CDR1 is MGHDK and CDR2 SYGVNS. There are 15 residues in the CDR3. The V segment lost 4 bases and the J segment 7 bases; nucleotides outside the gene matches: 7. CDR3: CASSGRQGGGGELFF. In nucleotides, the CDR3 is TGTGCCAGCAGTGGGCGACAGGGGGGAGGCGGGGAGCTGTTTTTT.

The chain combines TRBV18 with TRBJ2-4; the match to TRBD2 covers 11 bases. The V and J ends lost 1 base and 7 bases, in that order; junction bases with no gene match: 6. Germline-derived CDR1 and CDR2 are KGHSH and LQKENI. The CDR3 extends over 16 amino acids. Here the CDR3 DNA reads TGTGCCAGCTCACCACGCAGTAGCGGGAGGGATAACATTCAGTACTTC. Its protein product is CASSPRSSGRDNIQYF.

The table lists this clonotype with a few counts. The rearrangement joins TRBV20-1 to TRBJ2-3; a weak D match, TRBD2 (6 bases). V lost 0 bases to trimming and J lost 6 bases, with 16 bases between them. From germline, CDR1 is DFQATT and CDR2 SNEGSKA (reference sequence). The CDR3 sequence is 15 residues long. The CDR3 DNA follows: TGCAGTGCTAGAGACCCTGGGGGGAGGATTGATACGCAGTATTTT. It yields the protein CSARDPGGRIDTQYF.

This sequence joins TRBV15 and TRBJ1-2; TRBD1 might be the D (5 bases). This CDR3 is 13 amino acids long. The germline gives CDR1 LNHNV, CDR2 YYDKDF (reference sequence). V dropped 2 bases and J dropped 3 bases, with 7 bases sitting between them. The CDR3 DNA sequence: TGTGCCACCAGCAGACAGGGTGACTATGGCTACACCTTC. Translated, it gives CATSRQGDYGYTF.

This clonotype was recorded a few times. CDR3 loop: CASSVQFGGATENTGELFF. Here the CDR3 DNA reads TGTGCCAGCAGCGTACAGTTTGGAGGGGCAACGGAGAACACCGGGGAGCTGTTTTTT. J is TRBJ2-2 and V is TRBV11-1; possible D gene TRBD2, 6 bases. The length of the CDR3 is 19 residues. V gave up 5 bases and J gave up 1 base, with 23 bases separating them. Germline CDR1 and CDR2: SGHAT and FQDESV (reference sequence). The full variable domain, with the rest looked up from reference TRBV11-1 and TRBJ2-2, is EAEVAQSPRYKITEKSQAVAFWCDPISGHATLYWYRQILGQGPELLVQFQDESVVDDSQLPKDRFSAERLKGVDSTLKIQPAELGDSAMYLCASSVQFGGATENTGELFFGEGSRLTVL.

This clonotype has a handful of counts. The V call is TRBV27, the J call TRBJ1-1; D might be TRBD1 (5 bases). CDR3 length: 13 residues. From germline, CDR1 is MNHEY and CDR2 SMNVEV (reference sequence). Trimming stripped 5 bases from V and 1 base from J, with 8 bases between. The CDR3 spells CASSDDRNTEAFF. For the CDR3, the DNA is TGTGCCAGCAGTGATGACAGGAACACTGAAGCTTTCTTT.

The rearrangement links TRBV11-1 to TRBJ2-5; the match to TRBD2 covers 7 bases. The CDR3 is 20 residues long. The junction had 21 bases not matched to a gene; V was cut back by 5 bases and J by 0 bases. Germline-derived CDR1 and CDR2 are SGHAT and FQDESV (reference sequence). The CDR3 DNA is TGTGCCAGCAGCGCCTGGGGCCGCGGGAGTACGCGAGGGCACCAAGAGACCCAGTACTTC. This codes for CASSAWGRGSTRGHQETQYF. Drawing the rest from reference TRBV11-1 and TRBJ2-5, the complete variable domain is EAEVAQSPRYKITEKSQAVAFWCDPISGHATLYWYRQILGQGPELLVQFQDESVVDDSQLPKDRFSAERLKGVDSTLKIQPAELGDSAMYLCASSAWGRGSTRGHQETQYFGPGTRLLVL.